The clone carrying this T cell receptor beta chain was observed a few times. This record belongs to a study of blood T cell repertoires in COVID-19. V was trimmed by 0 bases and J by 5 bases, leaving 12 bases between them. The CDR3 has 15 amino acids. The germline V gene encodes CDR1 KGHDR and CDR2 SFDVKD. Here immunoSEQ multiplex PCR was the method, and the copy in TCRdb shows in-frame clones only, minus some. The top ten clones hold more than 25% of a sample with tens of thousands of clones, less than 80% of them seen once. The sequence derives from a man aged 60-69 years with active or convalescent COVID-19. The specimen was peripheral blood. The chain carries TRBV24-1 and TRBJ2-5; TRBD2 might be the D (6 bases). CDR3 in DNA: TGTGCCACCAGTGATTTGATTGGGGAGGAGGAGACCCAGTACTTC. Its protein is CATSDLIGEEETQYF.